The next 18 T cell receptor beta chains were all read from a single sample in a study of T cell repertoires in cytomegalovirus infection. From the reads, TCRdb called clonotypes with MiXCR, one entry per CDR3 protein. Of some 500,000 distinct CDR3 sequences in the sample, approximately 40% were seen once. These receptors' antigens are unknown. The sequencing used cultured PBMCs, collected from culture after CMV antigen stimulation. All receptors come from a human donor in good health (CMV status not recorded). Some clones in this sample may be carry-over from other donors' samples.

The rearrangement uses TRBV6-2 or TRBV6-3 and TRBJ2-7; TRBD2 matches at 8 bases. Germline loops: CDR1 MNHEY, CDR2 SVGEGT. The CDR3 sequence is 15 residues long. With V trimmed by 6 bases and J by 4 bases, 11 bases remained unmatched. CDR3 sequence: CASRSQRELTYEQYF. CDR3 in DNA: TGTGCCAGCAGGAGTCAGCGGGAGTTGACATACGAGCAGTACTTC.

The chain carries TRBV10-3 and TRBJ2-2; D is unresolved. V was pared by 3 bases and J by 5 bases, with 7 bases between. The CDR3 covers 13 residues. Germline values: CDR1 ENHRY, CDR2 SYGVKD. The CDR3 region has the DNA TGTGCCATCAGTGATGGTCTTACCGGGGAGCTGTTTTTT. Encoded protein: CAISDGLTGELFF.

The V call is TRBV5-4, the J call TRBJ2-7; 9 bases agree with TRBD1. Germline V lookup: CDR1 SGHNT, CDR2 YYREEE (reference sequence). Trimming removed 5 bases from V and 6 bases from J; junction bases left unmatched: 9. The CDR3 spans 14 residues. CDR3 in amino acids: CASRVDRGDREQYF. The CDR3, as DNA: TGTGCCAGCAGGGTGGACAGGGGCGATCGCGAGCAGTACTTC.

This clonotype has a handful of counts. This chain joins TRBV11-2 and TRBJ1-1; 8 nucleotides match TRBD1. The germline gives CDR1 SGHAT, CDR2 FQNNGV. V lost 4 bases, J lost 1 base, and 5 bases stayed unmatched. The CDR3 has 15 residues. Here the CDR3 reads CASSSYRGTNTEAFF. CDR3 nucleotides: TGTGCCAGCAGCTCCTACAGGGGGACGAACACTGAAGCTTTCTTT.

In this sample, this clonotype turned up many times. The rearrangement links TRBV11-2 to TRBJ1-1; D ambiguous. The CDR3 has 13 amino acids. The germline gives CDR1 SGHAT, CDR2 FQNNGV. V shed 1 base and J shed 4 bases, with 7 bases lying between them. The CDR3 spells CASSLGSGTEAFF. CDR3 in DNA: TGTGCCAGCAGCTTAGGGTCGGGCACTGAAGCTTTCTTT.

This clonotype occurred a few times. CDR3 bases: TGTGCCAGCAGCTTAGGTTCGCCCCCCAGCGAGCAGTACTTC. This codes for CASSLGSPPSEQYF. The rearrangement links TRBV7-2 to TRBJ2-7; the D is unclear. The length of the CDR3 is 14 residues. V was shortened by 1 base and J by 6 bases, with 13 bases between the two germline ends. CDR1 SGHTA and CDR2 FQGNSA come from the germline V gene.

V usage is TRBV6-6 and J usage is TRBJ2-1; D possibly corresponds to TRBD2 (6 bases). Germline V CDR1 and CDR2: MNHNY, SVGAGI (reference sequence). V lost 2 bases and J lost 4, with 9 bases in between. CDR3 length: 14 residues. CDR3 nucleotide sequence: TGTGCCAGCAGTTACCGGGGAGGATACAATGAGCAGTTCTTC. This encodes CASSYRGGYNEQFF.

This clonotype occurred many times. The rearrangement uses TRBV7-2 and TRBJ1-5; D perhaps matches TRBD1 (5 bases). This CDR3 is 16 amino acids long. V was clipped by 6 bases and J by 4 bases, with 19 bases between them. Germline lookup yields CDR1 SGHTA and CDR2 FQGNSA. CDR3 in amino acids: CASRKEGAVGNQPQHF. The CDR3 coding sequence is TGTGCCAGCAGGAAAGAAGGGGCGGTAGGTAATCAGCCCCAGCATTTT.

This clonotype has a handful of counts. This sequence joins TRBV7-8 and TRBJ2-7, with 8 bases identical to TRBD1. The CDR3 contains 13 residues. Germline-derived CDR1 and CDR2 are SGHVS and FQNEAQ. In nucleotides, the CDR3 is TGTGTCTGCAGGGGGCGCGGGCAGTACGAGCAGTACTTC. Translated: CVCRGRGQYEQYF.

The V gene is TRBV19, the J gene TRBJ1-2; 7 nucleotides align to TRBD1. Germline CDR1 and CDR2: LNHDA and SQIVND (reference sequence). Trimming at V came to 6 bases and at J to 5 bases, leaving 9 bases not matched to a gene. The CDR3 sequence is 14 residues long. CDR3 sequence reads: CASSRRQGEYGYTF. The CDR3 coding sequence is TGTGCCAGTAGCCGACGACAGGGAGAGTATGGCTACACCTTC. The variable domain in full, with the rest retrieved from reference TRBV19 and TRBJ1-2, is DGGITQSPKYLFRKEGQNVTLSCEQNLNHDAMYWYRQDPGQGLRLIYYSQIVNDFQKGDIAEGYSVSREKKESFPLTVTSAQKNPTAFYLCASSRRQGEYGYTFGSGTRLTVV.

This clonotype appeared a few times. The chain couples TRBV19 to TRBJ2-7; D may be TRBD1 (6 bases). Trimming removed 3 bases from V and 3 bases from J, with 12 bases in between. CDR1 is LNHDA, CDR2 SQIVND, per germline (reference sequence). The CDR3 runs 14 residues. The CDR3 spells CASSIGDTGYEQYF. In nucleotides, the CDR3 is TGTGCCAGTAGTATTGGGGACACCGGCTACGAGCAGTACTTC.

This clonotype was recorded many times. The J gene is TRBJ1-1, the V gene TRBV7-9; no clear D. The CDR3 contains 16 residues. Germline CDR1 reads SEHNR; CDR2 reads FQNEAQ (reference sequence). V was cut by 7 bases and J by 1 base, with 19 bases left in between. CDR3 DNA: TGTGCCAGCATCCCCATTGGTGGTTTGAGGAACACTGAAGCTTTCTTT. Encoded protein: CASIPIGGLRNTEAFF.

This rearrangement joins TRBV20-1 to TRBJ1-2, with D unresolved. V lost 6 bases and J lost 8, with 22 bases in between. The CDR3 length is 14 residues. Germline lookup yields CDR1 DFQATT and CDR2 SNEGSKA (reference sequence). The CDR3 DNA is TGCAGTGCCGAGCCTCCAATGGGGTTGGAGGGCTACACCTTC. It is translated as CSAEPPMGLEGYTF.

This clonotype was seen more than once but under ten times. This chain joins TRBV7-6 and TRBJ2-7; TRBD1 aligns across 8 bases. The V and J ends lost 5 bases and 5 bases, in that order; junction bases with no gene match: 8. CDR1 is SGHVS and CDR2 is FNYEAQ in the germline V gene. The CDR3 totals 14 residues. CDR3 DNA sequence: TGTGCCAGCAGCAACCCGACAGGGGTGGACGAGCAGTACTTC. Protein sequence: CASSNPTGVDEQYF.

The chain uses TRBV7-4 and TRBJ2-7; D perhaps matches TRBD1 (6 bases). V lost 1 base to trimming and J lost 4 bases, with 14 bases between them. This CDR3 is 15 amino acids long. Germline V CDR1 and CDR2: SGHVT, SQSDAQ. CDR3 bases: TGTGCCAGCAGCTTAGGTCCAGGGGACGTTTACGAGCAGTACTTC. Amino acids: CASSLGPGDVYEQYF.

The sample holds a few counts of this clonotype. The chain's CDR3 is CASSLVSLPPDEQYF. For the CDR3, the DNA is TGTGCCAGCAGCTTAGTGAGCTTACCGCCCGACGAGCAGTACTTC. The chain employs TRBV7-2 and TRBJ2-7, with D unresolved. V lost 1 base, J lost 5 bases, and 15 bases lay in between. The CDR3 sequence is 15 residues long. Germline V gene sequence: CDR1 SGHTA, CDR2 FQGNSA.

This chain uses TRBV2 with TRBJ1-4; D call uncertain. Germline CDR1 reads SNHLY; CDR2 reads FYNNEI. V was pared by 10 bases and J by 0 bases, with 12 bases between. The CDR3 length is 14 residues. In DNA, the CDR3 is TGTGCCACCCGGTGGATCTCAACTAATGAAAAACTGTTTTTT. The encoded protein is CATRWISTNEKLFF.

This chain connects TRBV19 to TRBJ2-4, with D perhaps being TRBD1 or TRBD2 (5 bases each). V was trimmed by 10 bases and J by 4 bases, leaving 26 bases between them. This CDR3 is built from 17 residues. Germline V gene lookup returns CDR1 LNHDA and CDR2 SQIVND (reference sequence). This CDR3 reads CATKPGPFNIGKNIQYF. The CDR3 nucleotides read TGTGCCACTAAACCGGGACCCTTTAATATTGGGAAAAACATTCAGTACTTC.